This T cell receptor (beta chain) was captured in a study of blood T cell repertoires in COVID-19. Some clones are missing from TCRdb's copy, which holds only in-frame ones; the method was immunoSEQ multiplex PCR. The table shows more than 60,000 clones, with around nine tenths occurring only once. Germline V gene data show CDR1 as ENHRY and CDR2 as SYGVKD. The CDR3 totals 13 residues. V shed 11 bases and J shed 10 bases, with 23 bases lying between them. The V call is TRBV10-3, the J call TRBJ1-1; D perhaps matches TRBD1 (6 bases). The sequence derives from a woman older than 75 with active or convalescent COVID-19. Sequencing used peripheral blood. CDR3 nucleotide sequence: TGTGCCGCCAGTCGAGGGGGGCCGGGGGGAGCTTTCTTT. This gives the protein CAASRGGPGGAFF.